This TCR beta chain was captured by sequencing in a study of CD8 T cells in Susac syndrome. General study findings and limits: It was acknowledged by the study that relatively few individuals were included in its TCR sequencing and HLA analysis.

RNA totalling roughly 0.5 to 1 ug underwent reverse transcription with random hexamers. Amplification of TCR beta CDR3 by immunoSEQ multiplex PCR spanned 54 Vbeta and 13 Jbeta. TCRdb fed the immunoSEQ multiplex PCR reads into MiXCR, producing one record per CDR3 protein. The table has around 300,000 distinct CDR3 sequences, approximately 90% seen once. As for this clonotype: Its matching antigen is unknown.

V was cut by 3 bases and J by 0 bases, with 9 bases left in between. This CDR3 region has 14 residues. CDR1 LNHDA and CDR2 SQIVND come from the germline V gene (reference sequence). The clonotype originates from a human donor with multiple sclerosis. Sequenced input: CD8+ T cells from PBMCs. J is TRBJ2-7 and V is TRBV19; D is unclear. The CDR3 DNA reads TGTGCCAGTAGTATGGCTACACTCTCCTACGAGCAGTACTTC. It translates to CASSMATLSYEQYF.